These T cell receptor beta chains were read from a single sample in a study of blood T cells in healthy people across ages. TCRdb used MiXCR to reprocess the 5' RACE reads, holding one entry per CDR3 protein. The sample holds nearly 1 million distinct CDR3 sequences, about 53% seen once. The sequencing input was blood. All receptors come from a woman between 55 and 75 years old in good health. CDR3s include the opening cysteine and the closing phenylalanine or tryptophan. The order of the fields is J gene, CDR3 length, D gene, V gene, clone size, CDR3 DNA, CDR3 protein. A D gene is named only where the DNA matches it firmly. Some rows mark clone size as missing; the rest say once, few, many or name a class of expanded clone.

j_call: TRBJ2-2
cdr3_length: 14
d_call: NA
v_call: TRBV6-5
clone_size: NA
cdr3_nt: TGTGCCACCCGTACGGGAGTGAACACCGGGGAGCTGTTTTTT
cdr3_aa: CATRTGVNTGELFF

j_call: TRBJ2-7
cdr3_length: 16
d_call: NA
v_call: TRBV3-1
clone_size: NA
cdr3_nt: TGTGCCAGCAGCCAAGATAGGGGACGGATGATCTACGAGCAGTACTTC
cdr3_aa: CASSQDRGRMIYEQYF

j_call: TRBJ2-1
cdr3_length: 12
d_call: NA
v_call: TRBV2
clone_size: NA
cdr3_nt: TGTGCCAGCAGTGTATTAGTTTTTTATCTGTTCTTC
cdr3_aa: CASSVLVFYLFF

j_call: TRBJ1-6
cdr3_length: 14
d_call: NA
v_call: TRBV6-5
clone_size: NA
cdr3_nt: TGTGCCAGCAGGAGGGACCCGGGTAATTCACCCCTCCACTTT
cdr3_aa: CASRRDPGNSPLHF

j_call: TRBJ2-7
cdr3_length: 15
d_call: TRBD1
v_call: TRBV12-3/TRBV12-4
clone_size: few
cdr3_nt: TGTGCCAGCAGTTCCATCGGGACAGGGTCCTACGAGCAGTACTTC
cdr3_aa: CASSSIGTGSYEQYF

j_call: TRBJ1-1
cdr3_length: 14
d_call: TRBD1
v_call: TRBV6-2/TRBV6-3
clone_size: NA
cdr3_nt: TGTGCCAGCAGTTACGACAGGGGAATCGCTGAAGCTTTCTTT
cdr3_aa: CASSYDRGIAEAFF

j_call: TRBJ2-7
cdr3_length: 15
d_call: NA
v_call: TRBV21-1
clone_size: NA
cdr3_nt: TGTGCCAGCAGCAAAGCCCGACTAGCCGATAACGAGCAGTACTTC
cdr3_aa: CASSKARLADNEQYF

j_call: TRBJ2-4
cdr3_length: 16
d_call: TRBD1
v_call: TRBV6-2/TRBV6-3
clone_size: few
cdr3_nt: TGTGCCAGCAGTTACTCTCCGGGACAGCTGAAAAACATTCAGTACTTC
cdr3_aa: CASSYSPGQLKNIQYF

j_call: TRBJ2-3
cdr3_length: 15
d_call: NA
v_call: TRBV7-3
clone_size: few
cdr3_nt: TGTGCCAGCAGCTCCCTGGGCCTCCGGGCAGATACGCAGTATTTT
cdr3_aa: CASSSLGLRADTQYF

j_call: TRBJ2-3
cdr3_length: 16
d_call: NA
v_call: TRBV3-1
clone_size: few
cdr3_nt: TGTGCCAGCAAGGAGGGGCTCCCAGTTGGTACAGATACGCAGTATTTT
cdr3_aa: CASKEGLPVGTDTQYF

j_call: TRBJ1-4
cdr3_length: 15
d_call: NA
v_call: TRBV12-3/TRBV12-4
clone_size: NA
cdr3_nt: TGTGCCAGCAGTTCCCCGACAGGTTGGAATGAAAAACTGTTTTTT
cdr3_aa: CASSSPTGWNEKLFF

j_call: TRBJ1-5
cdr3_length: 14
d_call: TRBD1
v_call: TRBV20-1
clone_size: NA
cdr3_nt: TGCAGTGCTATACAGGGGGCGCAGGTTCAGCCCCAGCATTTT
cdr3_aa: CSAIQGAQVQPQHF

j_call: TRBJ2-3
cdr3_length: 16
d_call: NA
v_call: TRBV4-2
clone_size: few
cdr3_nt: TGTGCCAGCAGCCAAGATGGCGGGCTAGAAGTAGATACGCAGTATTTT
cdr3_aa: CASSQDGGLEVDTQYF

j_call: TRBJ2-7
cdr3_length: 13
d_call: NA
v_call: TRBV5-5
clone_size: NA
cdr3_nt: TGTGCCAGCGCAACGCTAGCGTATTTAGAGCAGTACTTC
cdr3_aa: CASATLAYLEQYF

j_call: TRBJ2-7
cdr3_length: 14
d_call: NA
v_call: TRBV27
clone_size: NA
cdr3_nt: TGTGCCAGCAGTTTTAGGCCTCCCGCTAGTATTCAGTACTTC
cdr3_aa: CASSFRPPASIQYF

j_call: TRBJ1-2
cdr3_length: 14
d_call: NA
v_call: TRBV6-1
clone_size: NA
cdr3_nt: TGTGCCAGCAGAGTCGTGGACCGTAGCTATGGCTACACCTTC
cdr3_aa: CASRVVDRSYGYTF

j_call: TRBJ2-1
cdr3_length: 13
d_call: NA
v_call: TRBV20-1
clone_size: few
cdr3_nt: TGCAGTGCTAGAGATCGTGCGGGGAGTGAGCAGTTCTTC
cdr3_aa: CSARDRAGSEQFF

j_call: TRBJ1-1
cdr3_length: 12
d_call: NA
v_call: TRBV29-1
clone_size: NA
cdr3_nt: TGCAGCGGGATCGCGAGGAACACTGAAGCTTTCTTT
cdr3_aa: CSGIARNTEAFF

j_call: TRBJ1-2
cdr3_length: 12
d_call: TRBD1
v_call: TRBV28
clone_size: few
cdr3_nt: TGTGCCAGCAGTATCACACAACAGGGGAGCACCTTC
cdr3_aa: CASSITQQGSTF

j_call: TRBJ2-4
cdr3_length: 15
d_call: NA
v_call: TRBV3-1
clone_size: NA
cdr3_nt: TGTCCCAGCAGCCCCTCTCTAGTTGCCAAAAACATTCAGTACTTC
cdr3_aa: CPSSPSLVAKNIQYF

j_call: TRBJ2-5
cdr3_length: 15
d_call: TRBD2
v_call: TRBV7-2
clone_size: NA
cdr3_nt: TGTGCCAGCAGCCTACTCGGGAGGGCCTTTGAGACCCAGTACTTC
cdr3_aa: CASSLLGRAFETQYF

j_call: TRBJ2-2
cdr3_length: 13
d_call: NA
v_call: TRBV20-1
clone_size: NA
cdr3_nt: TGCAGTGCCGCTCCACTGAACACCGGGGAGCTGTTTTTT
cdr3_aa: CSAAPLNTGELFF

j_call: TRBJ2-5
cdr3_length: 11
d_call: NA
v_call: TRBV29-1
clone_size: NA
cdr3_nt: TGCAGCGTAAGGGTGGCAGAGACCCAGTACTTC
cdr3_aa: CSVRVAETQYF

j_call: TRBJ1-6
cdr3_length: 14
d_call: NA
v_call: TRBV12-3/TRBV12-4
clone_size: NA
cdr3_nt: TGTGCCAGCAGTCGCCGGGAATATAATTCACCCCTCCACTTT
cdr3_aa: CASSRREYNSPLHF

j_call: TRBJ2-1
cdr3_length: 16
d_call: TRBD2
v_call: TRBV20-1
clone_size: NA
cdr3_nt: TGCAGTGCTAGAGATATTGCTAGCGGAAACTACAATGAGCAGTTCTTC
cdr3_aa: CSARDIASGNYNEQFF

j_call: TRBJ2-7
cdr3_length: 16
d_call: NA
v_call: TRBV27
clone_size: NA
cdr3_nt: TGTGCCAGCAGTGCCTCTAGGGGGGAGACCTCCTACGAGCAGTACTTC
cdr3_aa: CASSASRGETSYEQYF

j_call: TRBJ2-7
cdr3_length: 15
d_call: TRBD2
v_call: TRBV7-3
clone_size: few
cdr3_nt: TGTGCCAGCAGCTTAGGAAGCGGGATAACCGACGAGCAGTACTTC
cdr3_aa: CASSLGSGITDEQYF

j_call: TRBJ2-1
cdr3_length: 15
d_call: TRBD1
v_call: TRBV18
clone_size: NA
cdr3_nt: TGTGCCAGCTCACCTGTCGATGATAGGGGGCTCGAGCAGTTCTTC
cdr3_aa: CASSPVDDRGLEQFF

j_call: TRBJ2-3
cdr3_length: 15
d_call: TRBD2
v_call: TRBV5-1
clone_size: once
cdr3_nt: TGCGCCAGCAGCTTGGATAGCGGGAACAAAGATACGCAGTATTTT
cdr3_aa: CASSLDSGNKDTQYF

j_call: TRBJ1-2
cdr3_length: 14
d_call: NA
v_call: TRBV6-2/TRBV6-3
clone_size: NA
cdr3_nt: TGTGCCAGCATCCGGGACCCGTCTCGGTATGGCTACACCTTC
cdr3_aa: CASIRDPSRYGYTF

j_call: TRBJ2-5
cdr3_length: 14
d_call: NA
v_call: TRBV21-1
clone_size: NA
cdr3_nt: TGTGCCAGCAGCAAAGCGGTGAGGTTGGAGACCCAGTACTTC
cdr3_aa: CASSKAVRLETQYF

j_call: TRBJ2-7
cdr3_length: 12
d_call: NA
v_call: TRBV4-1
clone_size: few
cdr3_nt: TGCGCCAGCAGCCAAGTTTTCTACGAGCAGTACTTC
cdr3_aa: CASSQVFYEQYF

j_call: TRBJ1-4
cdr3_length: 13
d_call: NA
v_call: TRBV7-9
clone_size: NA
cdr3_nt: TGTGCCAGCAGCCCAATCGGTAGTGAAAAACTGTTTTTT
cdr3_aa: CASSPIGSEKLFF

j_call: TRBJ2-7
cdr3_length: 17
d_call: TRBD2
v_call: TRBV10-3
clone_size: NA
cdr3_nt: TGTGCCATCAGTGAGACAGGACTAGCGCCCTTCTCCTACGAGCAGTACTTC
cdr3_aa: CAISETGLAPFSYEQYF

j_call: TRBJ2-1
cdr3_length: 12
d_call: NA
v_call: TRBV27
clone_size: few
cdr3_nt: TGTGCCAGCAGTACTATTCGAAATGAGCAGTTCTTC
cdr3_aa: CASSTIRNEQFF

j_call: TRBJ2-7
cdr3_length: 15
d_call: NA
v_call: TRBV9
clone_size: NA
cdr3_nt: TGTGCCAGCAGCGTAGGGCAGGGGACATCCTACGAGCAGTACTTC
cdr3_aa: CASSVGQGTSYEQYF

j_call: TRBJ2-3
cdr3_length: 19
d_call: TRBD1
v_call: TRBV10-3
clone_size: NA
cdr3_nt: TGTGCCATCAGTGGACCCTGGGGAGACAGGGGGCTTGGTACAGATACGCAGTATTTT
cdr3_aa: CAISGPWGDRGLGTDTQYF

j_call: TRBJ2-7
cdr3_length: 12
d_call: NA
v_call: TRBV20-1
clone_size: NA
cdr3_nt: TGCAGTGCGATTGCCGACTCCTACGAGCAGTACTTC
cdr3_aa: CSAIADSYEQYF

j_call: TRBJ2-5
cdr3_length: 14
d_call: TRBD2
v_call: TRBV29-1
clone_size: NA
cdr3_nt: TGCAGCTCTAAGGGGCTAGCGGCCTACAATGAGCAGTACTTC
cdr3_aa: CSSKGLAAYNEQYF

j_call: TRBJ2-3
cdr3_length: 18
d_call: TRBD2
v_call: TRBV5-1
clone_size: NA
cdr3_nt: TGCGCCAGCAGCTTGGGACTAGCGGGAGTATTGAGCACAGATACGCAGTATTTT
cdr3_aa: CASSLGLAGVLSTDTQYF

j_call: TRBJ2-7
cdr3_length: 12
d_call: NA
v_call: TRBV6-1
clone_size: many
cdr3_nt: TGTGCCAGCCGGGGACTTTCCTACGAGCAGTACTTC
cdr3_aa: CASRGLSYEQYF

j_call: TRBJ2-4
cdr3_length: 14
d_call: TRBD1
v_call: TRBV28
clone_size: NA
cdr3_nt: TGTGCCAGCTGCCCCAGGACAGGCCTCACGGAGCAGTACTTC
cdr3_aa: CASCPRTGLTEQYF

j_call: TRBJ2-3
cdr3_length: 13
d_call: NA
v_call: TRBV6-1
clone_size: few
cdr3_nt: TGTGCCAGCAAATTAGGGAGCACAGATACGCAGTATTTT
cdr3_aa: CASKLGSTDTQYF

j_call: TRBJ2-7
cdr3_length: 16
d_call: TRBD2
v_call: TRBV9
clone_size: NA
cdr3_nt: TGTGCCAGCAGCACTTCCTTTAGCGGGAGGGCCTACGAGCAGTACTTC
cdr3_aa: CASSTSFSGRAYEQYF

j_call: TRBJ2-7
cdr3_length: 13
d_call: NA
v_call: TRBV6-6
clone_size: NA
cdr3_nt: TGTGCCAGCAGTGACCAAAGGGTCTACGAGCAGTACTTC
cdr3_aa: CASSDQRVYEQYF

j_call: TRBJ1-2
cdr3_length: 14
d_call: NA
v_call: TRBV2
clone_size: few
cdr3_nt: TGTGCCAGCAGGCCCCCGGGACACCAAGAGGGCTACACCTTC
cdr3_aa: CASRPPGHQEGYTF

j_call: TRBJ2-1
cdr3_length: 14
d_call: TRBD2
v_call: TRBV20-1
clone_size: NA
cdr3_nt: TGCAGTGCCGCTGGGGCGGGAGGGTACAATGAGCAGTCCTTC
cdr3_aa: CSAAGAGGYNEQSF

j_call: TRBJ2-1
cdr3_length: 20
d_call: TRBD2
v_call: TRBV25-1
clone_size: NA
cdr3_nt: TGTGCCAGCAGTGAATTCGGTGTACCCCCGACTAGCGGGACTCACAATGAGCAGTTCTTC
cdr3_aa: CASSEFGVPPTSGTHNEQFF

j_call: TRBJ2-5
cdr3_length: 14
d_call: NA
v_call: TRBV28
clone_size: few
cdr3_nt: TGTGCCAGCAGTTTGCCCCGGAGTCAAGAGACCCAGTACTTC
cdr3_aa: CASSLPRSQETQYF

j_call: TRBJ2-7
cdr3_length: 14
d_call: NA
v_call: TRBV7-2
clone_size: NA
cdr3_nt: TGTGCCAGCAGCCCCGGACGGATCTCCTACGAGCAGTACTTC
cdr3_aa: CASSPGRISYEQYF

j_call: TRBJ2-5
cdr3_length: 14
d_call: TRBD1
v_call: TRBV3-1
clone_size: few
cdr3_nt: TGTGCCAGCAGCCGAGACAGGGCCCAAGAGACCCAGTACTTC
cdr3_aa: CASSRDRAQETQYF

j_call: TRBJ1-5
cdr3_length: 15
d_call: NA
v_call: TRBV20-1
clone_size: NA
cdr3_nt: TGCAGTGCTAGAGATCGTGGGGGGCCGTTTCAGCCCCAGCATTTT
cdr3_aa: CSARDRGGPFQPQHF

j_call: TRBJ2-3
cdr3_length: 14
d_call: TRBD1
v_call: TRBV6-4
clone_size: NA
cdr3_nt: TGTGCCAGCAGTGACGACAGGGACACAGATACGCAGTATTTT
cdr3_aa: CASSDDRDTDTQYF

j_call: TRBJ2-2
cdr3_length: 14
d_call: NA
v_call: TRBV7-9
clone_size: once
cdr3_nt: TGTGCCAGCAGCCGAGACAGTTTCACCGGGGAGCTGTTTTTT
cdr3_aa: CASSRDSFTGELFF

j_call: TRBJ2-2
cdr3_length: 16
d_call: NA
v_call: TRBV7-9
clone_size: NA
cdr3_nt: TGTGCCAGCAGCTTCTTGCGCGCCAGTGGGCCCGGGGAGCTGTTTTTT
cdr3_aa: CASSFLRASGPGELFF